The 10 T cell receptor beta chains below come from one sample, sequenced in a study of cytomegalovirus exposure and HLA in healthy donors. This table comes from immunoSEQ multiplex PCR, and its TCRdb copy is limited to in-frame clones, with some not included. The sample includes some 100,000 clones, about 85% of them seen just once. The sequencing sample was made of PBMCs. All receptors derive from a man aged 18 to 30 in good health and CMV-seropositive.

The chain recombines TRBV7-9 with TRBJ2-5, with D possibly being TRBD2 (6 bases). The germline V gene has CDR1 SEHNR and CDR2 FQNEAQ (reference sequence). CDR3 size: 16 residues. Trimming took off 0 bases at V and 1 base at J, with 12 bases between the two ends. CDR3 DNA sequence: TGTGCCAGCAGCTTAGCGGGAGGACGGTTCCAAGAGACCCAGTACTTC. Protein: CASSLAGGRFQETQYF.

V and J are TRBV5-1 and TRBJ2-7; 10 bases map to TRBD2. The CDR3 length is 16 residues. Trimming removed 1 base from V and 2 bases from J; junction bases left unmatched: 6. CDR1 SGHRS and CDR2 YFSETQ come from the germline V gene. The CDR3 sequence is CASSLLVAGGTYEQYF. The CDR3 coding sequence is TGCGCCAGCAGCTTGTTAGTAGCGGGGGGAACCTACGAGCAGTACTTC. The variable domain in full, with the rest retrieved from reference TRBV5-1 and TRBJ2-7, is KAGVTQTPRYLIKTRGQQVTLSCSPISGHRSVSWYQQTPGQGLQFLFEYFSETQRNKGNFPGRFSGRQFSNSRSEMNVSTLELGDSALYLCASSLLVAGGTYEQYFGPGTRLTVT.

The gene calls are TRBV2 and TRBJ2-7; 7 nucleotides align to TRBD1. Trimming cost V 3 bases and J 6 bases; bases outside gene matches: 11. The germline gives CDR1 SNHLY, CDR2 FYNNEI. The CDR3 runs 15 residues. CDR3 coding DNA: TGTGCCAGCAGTGATCAGGGGGTTAACATGAGCGAGCAGTACTTC. Its translation is CASSDQGVNMSEQYF.

The chain recombines TRBV9 with TRBJ2-2, with D possibly being TRBD1 (6 bases). The CDR3 is 14 amino acids. V was shortened by 4 bases and J by 6 bases, with 13 bases between the two germline ends. The germline gives CDR1 SGDLS, CDR2 YYNGEE. The CDR3 loop is CASSPGQTSGELFF. As DNA, the CDR3 is TGTGCCAGCAGCCCCGGACAGACATCCGGGGAGCTGTTTTTT.

DNA for the CDR3: TGTGCCAGCAGCCAAGGTGAAGCGGGGGGAACAGATACGCAGTATTTT. Translated, it gives CASSQGEAGGTDTQYF. This sequence joins TRBV4-2 and TRBJ2-3, with 9 bases that match TRBD2. Germline V lookup: CDR1 LGHNA, CDR2 YNFKEQ. This CDR3 has 16 amino acids. Unmatched junction bases numbered 5, after V lost 1 base and J lost 3 bases.

V usage is TRBV6-1 and J usage is TRBJ2-3; the D is unclear. Germline-derived CDR1 and CDR2 are MNHNS and SASEGT. Trimming took 5 bases from V and 5 from J, leaving 5 bases between them. The CDR3 has 11 amino acids. This CDR3 reads CASSYGDTQYF. CDR3 DNA: TGTGCCAGCAGTTACGGAGATACGCAGTATTTT.

The chain has TRBV29-1 and TRBJ1-2, with TRBD1 matching 7 bases. V lost 3 bases and J lost 4; bases outside the gene matches: 8. Germline lookup yields CDR1 SQVTM and CDR2 ANQGSEA. The CDR3 is made up of 14 amino acids. This chain's CDR3 is CSVDYRDSSYGYTF. Here the CDR3 DNA reads TGCAGCGTTGATTACCGGGACAGTTCCTATGGCTACACCTTC.

The V and J genes are TRBV5-1 and TRBJ1-4, with 8 bases that match TRBD1. CDR3 size: 16 residues. Unmatched junction bases numbered 10, after V lost 4 bases and J lost 5 bases. Germline V gene sequence: CDR1 SGHRS, CDR2 YFSETQ. CDR3 amino acids: CASSLRTGQGNEKLFF. DNA for the CDR3: TGCGCCAGCAGCCTCAGGACAGGGCAAGGAAATGAAAAACTGTTTTTT.

The V call is TRBV7-9, the J call TRBJ1-6, with TRBD1 matching over 7 bases. This CDR3 comprises 15 residues. J gave up 7 bases and V 5 bases, and 8 bases lay outside the gene matches. CDR1 and CDR2 (germline): SEHNR, FQNEAQ (reference sequence). The CDR3 DNA is TGTGCCAGCAGCATCACCGGGACAGTAAATTCACCCCTCCACTTT. Its protein product is CASSITGTVNSPLHF.

Only one count was recorded for this clone. The chain links TRBV5-5 to TRBJ2-3; tentatively, D is TRBD2 (6 bases). CDR3 length: 13 amino acids. Germline assignment: CDR1 SGHKS and CDR2 YYEKEE (reference sequence). V gave up 4 bases and J gave up 3 bases, with 9 bases separating them. The CDR3 spells CASSPGGTDTQYF. CDR3 bases: TGTGCCAGCAGCCCCGGGGGAACAGATACGCAGTATTTT.